The 24 T cell receptor beta chains below all came from one sample that was sequenced in a study of T cell responses to AZD1222 COVID-19 vaccine. The data were produced by immunoSEQ multiplex PCR, yet TCRdb's version contains in-frame clones alone and is incomplete. The sample has about 92,000 clones; roughly nine tenths are singletons. The sequences come from peripheral blood, collected on day 0 of AZD1222 vaccination. These receptors all come from an adult in good health.

CDR3 coding DNA: TGTGCCAGCTCCCAGCAAGGGCAGGGAGGGACCTACGAGCAGTACTTC. It codes for CASSQQGQGGTYEQYF. The chain combines TRBV27 with TRBJ2-7; TRBD2 agrees at 7 bases. V lost 8 bases and J lost 2; bases outside the gene matches: 15. Germline V gives CDR1 MNHEY, CDR2 SMNVEV (reference sequence). This CDR3 comprises 16 residues.

The J gene is TRBJ2-3, the V gene TRBV12-3 or TRBV12-4, with D unclear. Trimming left V 7 bases short and J 6 bases short, with 14 bases between. This CDR3 has 13 residues. CDR3 sequence: CASTYEAMDTQYF. CDR3 sequence (DNA): TGTGCCAGCACCTACGAAGCCATGGATACGCAGTATTTT.

The V and J genes are TRBV27 and TRBJ1-6; perhaps TRBD1 as D (6 bases). Germline lookup yields CDR1 MNHEY and CDR2 SMNVEV (reference sequence). V lost 6 bases and J lost 7, with 19 bases in between. The length of the CDR3 is 16 residues. The CDR3 is CASRGWGGGENSPLHF. The CDR3 bases are TGTGCCAGCAGAGGATGGGGAGGGGGGGAAAATTCACCCCTCCACTTT.

The V and J genes are TRBV5-4 and TRBJ2-7; perhaps TRBD1 as D (6 bases). The CDR3 runs 13 residues. Germline V lookup: CDR1 SGHNT, CDR2 YYREEE (reference sequence). Trimming stripped 4 bases from V and 1 base from J, with 9 bases between. The CDR3 reads CASSPRGSYEQYF. The CDR3 nucleotides read TGTGCCAGCAGCCCTAGGGGGTCCTACGAGCAGTACTTC.

CDR3 in amino acids: CASSGTGGNQPQHF. In DNA form, the CDR3 reads TGTGCCAGCAGCGGGACAGGAGGCAATCAGCCCCAGCATTTT. This chain joins TRBV11-2 and TRBJ1-5; 8 nucleotides align to TRBD1. In germline, CDR1 is SGHAT, CDR2 FQNNGV. V was clipped by 5 bases and J by 2 bases; unmatched bases: 2. This CDR3 is built from 14 residues.

The rearrangement links TRBV7-2 to TRBJ2-3; tentatively, D is TRBD2 (7 bases). Germline CDR1 and CDR2: SGHTA and FQGNSA. V lost 6 bases and J lost 5, with 18 bases in between. The CDR3 extends over 15 amino acids. The CDR3 bases are TGTGCCAGCAGTTCACCTCGGGGGGCGGGAGATACGCAGTATTTT. This gives the protein CASSSPRGAGDTQYF.

The chain has TRBV11-2 and TRBJ2-7; 12 bases map to TRBD1. The V gene's germline CDR1 is SGHAT and CDR2 FQNNGV. Unmatched junction bases numbered 10, after V lost 6 bases and J lost 4 bases. The CDR3 spans 16 residues. The CDR3 sequence is CASRGPGTGGGYEQYF. CDR3 nucleotide sequence: TGTGCCAGCAGGGGCCCCGGGACAGGGGGCGGGTACGAGCAGTACTTC.

The rearrangement links TRBV6-5 to TRBJ2-1; D possibly corresponds to TRBD2 (6 bases). V was clipped by 0 bases and J by 5 bases, with 14 bases between them. The germline CDR1 and CDR2 sequences are MNHEY and SVGAGI. The CDR3 is 16 residues long. Here the CDR3 reads CASSYSGGPRHNEQFF. In DNA form, the CDR3 reads TGTGCCAGCAGTTACTCGGGGGGTCCCAGGCACAATGAGCAGTTCTTC.

The chain recombines TRBV5-1 with TRBJ2-1; 7 bases are a match to TRBD2. Germline values: CDR1 SGHRS, CDR2 YFSETQ. The ends lost 0 bases at V and 9 bases at J; junction bases unmatched: 9. The CDR3 consists of 15 residues. DNA for the CDR3: TGCGCCAGCAGCTTGGAGGCTAGCGGTTGGGGTGAGCAGTTCTTC. Translation gives CASSLEASGWGEQFF.

V usage is TRBV9 and J usage is TRBJ2-1; 8 nucleotides align to TRBD2. The trim removed 3 bases at V and 4 bases at J, leaving 9 bases unmatched. The germline CDR1 and CDR2 sequences are SGDLS and YYNGEE. CDR3 length equals 16 residues. CDR3 amino acids: CASSGRGASGYNEQFF. The CDR3, as DNA: TGTGCCAGCAGCGGTAGAGGAGCTAGCGGGTACAATGAGCAGTTCTTC.

This clone was picked up one time. The chain couples TRBV18 to TRBJ2-2; no clear D. Germline CDR1 reads KGHSH; CDR2 reads LQKENI. The V and J ends lost 3 bases and 1 base respectively, with 12 bases between them. The CDR3 loop spans 16 amino acids. Here the CDR3 DNA reads TGTGCCAGCTCACCCCTCGCAGGATTGAACACCGGGGAGCTGTTTTTT. Translation: CASSPLAGLNTGELFF.

The rearrangement links TRBV10-3 to TRBJ2-3; D not resolved. Looked up from germline, CDR1 is ENHRY and CDR2 is SYGVKD. V shed 4 bases and J shed 4 bases, with 12 bases lying between them. The CDR3 is 14 amino acids. Written as DNA, the CDR3 is TGTGCCATCAGTGCTTCCCAAGCCGCAGATACGCAGTATTTT. Translated, it gives CAISASQAADTQYF.

The rearrangement uses TRBV19 and TRBJ2-7; 13 bases align to TRBD2. The CDR3 length is 15 residues. The trim removed 4 bases at V and 7 bases at J, leaving 7 bases unmatched. Germline V CDR1 and CDR2: LNHDA, SQIVND (reference sequence). CDR3 loop: CASSTRTSGSWEQYF. The CDR3 bases are TGTGCCAGTAGTACACGGACTAGCGGGAGTTGGGAGCAGTACTTC.

The gene calls are TRBV4-3 and TRBJ2-3; TRBD2 agrees at 8 bases. The germline gives CDR1 LGHNA, CDR2 YSLEER. With V trimmed by 0 bases and J by 2 bases, 7 bases remained unmatched. The CDR3 loop spans 17 amino acids. CDR3 sequence: CASSQESLAGLTDTQYF. CDR3 in DNA: TGCGCCAGCAGCCAAGAGTCCCTAGCGGGTCTCACAGATACGCAGTATTTT.

This chain joins TRBV6-5 and TRBJ1-6; weak D call: TRBD1 (6 bases). The V gene lost 2 bases and the J gene lost 8 bases, with 7 bases spanning the gap. Germline loops: CDR1 MNHEY, CDR2 SVGAGI. The CDR3 length is 13 residues. The CDR3 spells CASSYNRDSPLHF. DNA for the CDR3: TGTGCCAGCAGTTACAACAGGGATTCACCCCTCCACTTT.

This clone was seen only once. This sequence joins TRBV6-5 and TRBJ2-2, with 12 bases lining up with TRBD1. The ends lost 6 bases at V and 5 bases at J; junction bases unmatched: 4. CDR3 length: 15 amino acids. Per the germline V gene, CDR1 is MNHEY and CDR2 is SVGAGI. The CDR3 protein is CASRKGQGATGELFF. CDR3 nucleotides: TGTGCCAGCAGGAAGGGACAGGGGGCGACCGGGGAGCTGTTTTTT.

V usage is TRBV7-6 and J usage is TRBJ1-2; the match to TRBD1 covers 8 bases. J gave up 6 bases and V 5 bases, and 5 bases lay outside the gene matches. The germline V gene has CDR1 SGHVS and CDR2 FNYEAQ. The CDR3 is 13 residues long. The CDR3 sequence is CASSTGQGDGYTF. The CDR3 DNA follows: TGTGCCAGCAGCACTGGACAGGGCGATGGCTACACCTTC.

This clone was seen a few times. J is TRBJ1-4 and V is TRBV28; D not resolved. The CDR3 sequence is 15 residues long. Trimming left V 6 bases short and J 7 bases short, with 18 bases between. Germline loops: CDR1 MDHEN, CDR2 SYDVKM. In nucleotides, the CDR3 is TGTGCCAGCAGCAGAGAGTCCCGGTGGAGTGAAAAACTGTTTTTT. This codes for CASSRESRWSEKLFF.

This chain connects TRBV27 to TRBJ2-5; 9 bases agree with TRBD2. Germline V gives CDR1 MNHEY, CDR2 SMNVEV (reference sequence). The CDR3 length is 16 residues. Trimming cost V 0 bases and J 5 bases; bases outside gene matches: 7. This CDR3 is CASSLSIASGTETQYF. CDR3 DNA sequence: TGTGCCAGCAGTTTATCGATCGCTAGCGGGACGGAGACCCAGTACTTC.

The rearrangement joins TRBV18 to TRBJ1-3; 8 bases map to TRBD1. The V gene's germline CDR1 is KGHSH and CDR2 LQKENI. The CDR3 consists of 19 residues. V lost 2 bases to trimming and J lost 2 bases; unmatched junction nucleotides: 14. The CDR3 coding sequence is TGTGCCAGCTCACCAGTGTCTGAGCTCGGACAGGGCACTGGAAACACCATATATTTT. It translates to CASSPVSELGQGTGNTIYF.

The chain couples TRBV6-8 to TRBJ2-7; the match to TRBD2 covers 14 bases. The CDR3 is 15 amino acids. V dropped 6 bases and J dropped 1; count of bases not matched to a gene: 2. CDR1 is MNHGY and CDR2 is SAAAGT in the germline V gene. This chain's CDR3 is CASSRTSGRSYEQYF. The CDR3 coding sequence is TGTGCCAGCAGCCGGACTAGCGGGAGGTCCTACGAGCAGTACTTC.

The chain has TRBV7-2 and TRBJ2-7; D possibly corresponds to TRBD2 (6 bases). Per the germline V gene, CDR1 is SGHTA and CDR2 is FQGNSA. The CDR3 length is 13 residues. Trimming cost V 5 bases and J 6 bases, with 14 bases left between them. The CDR3 DNA reads TGTGCCAGCAGCCAAGGAGGGATCGGCGAGCAGTACTTC. It translates to CASSQGGIGEQYF.

This chain connects TRBV24-1 to TRBJ2-1; 9 bases fit TRBD1. The length of the CDR3 is 16 residues. Trimming at V came to 3 bases and at J to 5 bases, leaving 7 bases not matched to a gene. The germline CDR1 and CDR2 sequences are KGHDR and SFDVKD. CDR3 in amino acids: CATSDRGTGPNNEQFF. The CDR3, as DNA: TGTGCCACCAGTGATCGCGGGACAGGGCCCAACAATGAGCAGTTCTTC.

The chain has TRBV4-1 and TRBJ1-2, with TRBD1 matching 12 bases. CDR3 size: 16 residues. Germline V lookup: CDR1 MGHRA, CDR2 YSYEKL. Trimming at V came to 5 bases and at J to 4 bases, leaving 8 bases not matched to a gene. This CDR3 is CASSSGTGGGGYGYTF. For the CDR3, the DNA is TGCGCCAGCAGCTCCGGGACAGGGGGCGGTGGCTATGGCTACACCTTC.